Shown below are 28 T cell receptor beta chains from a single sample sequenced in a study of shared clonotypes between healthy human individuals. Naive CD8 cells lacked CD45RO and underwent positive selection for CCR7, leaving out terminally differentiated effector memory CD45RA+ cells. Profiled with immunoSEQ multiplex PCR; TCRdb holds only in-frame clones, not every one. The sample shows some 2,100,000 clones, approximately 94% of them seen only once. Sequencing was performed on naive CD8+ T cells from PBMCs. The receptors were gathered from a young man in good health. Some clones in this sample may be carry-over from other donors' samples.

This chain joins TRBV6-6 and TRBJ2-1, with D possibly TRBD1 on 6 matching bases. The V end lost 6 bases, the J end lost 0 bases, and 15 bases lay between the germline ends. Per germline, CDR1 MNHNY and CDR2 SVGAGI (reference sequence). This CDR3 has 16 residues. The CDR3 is CASSHGDISSYNEQFF. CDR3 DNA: TGTGCCAGCAGCCATGGGGACATTAGCTCCTACAATGAGCAGTTCTTC.

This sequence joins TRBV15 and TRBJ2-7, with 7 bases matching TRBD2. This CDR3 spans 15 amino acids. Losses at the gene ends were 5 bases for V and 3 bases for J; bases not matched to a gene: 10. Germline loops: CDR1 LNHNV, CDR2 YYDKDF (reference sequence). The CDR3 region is CATSEGGNGHYEQYF. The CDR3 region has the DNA TGTGCCACCAGCGAGGGAGGGAACGGGCACTACGAGCAGTACTTC.

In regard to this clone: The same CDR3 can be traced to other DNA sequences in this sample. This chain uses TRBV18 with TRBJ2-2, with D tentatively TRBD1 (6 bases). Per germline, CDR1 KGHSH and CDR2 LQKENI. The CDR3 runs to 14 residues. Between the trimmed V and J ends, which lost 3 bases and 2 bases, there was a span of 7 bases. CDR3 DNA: TGTGCCAGCTCACCGGACAGAAACACCGGGGAGCTGTTTTTT. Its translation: CASSPDRNTGELFF.

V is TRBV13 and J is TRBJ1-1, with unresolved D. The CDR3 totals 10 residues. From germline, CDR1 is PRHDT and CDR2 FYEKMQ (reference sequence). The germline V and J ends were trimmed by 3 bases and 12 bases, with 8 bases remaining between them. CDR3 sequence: CASSFPVPFF. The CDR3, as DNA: TGTGCCAGCAGCTTCCCTGTGCCTTTCTTT.

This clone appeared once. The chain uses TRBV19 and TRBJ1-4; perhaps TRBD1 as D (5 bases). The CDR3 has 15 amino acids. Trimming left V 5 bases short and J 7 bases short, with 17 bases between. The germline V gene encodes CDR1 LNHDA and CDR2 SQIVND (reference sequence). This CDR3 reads CASSPLGTGGEKLFF. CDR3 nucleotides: TGTGCCAGTAGTCCCCTCGGGACTGGGGGTGAAAAACTGTTTTTT.

Written as DNA, the CDR3 is TGCAGCGTGCTGTATTTTGGGCCTAACTATGGCTACACCTTC. It specifies CSVLYFGPNYGYTF. V usage is TRBV29-1 and J usage is TRBJ1-2; D unresolved. This CDR3 has 14 amino acids. Germline loops: CDR1 SQVTM, CDR2 ANQGSEA. Trimming cost V 6 bases and J 0 bases, with 14 bases left between them.

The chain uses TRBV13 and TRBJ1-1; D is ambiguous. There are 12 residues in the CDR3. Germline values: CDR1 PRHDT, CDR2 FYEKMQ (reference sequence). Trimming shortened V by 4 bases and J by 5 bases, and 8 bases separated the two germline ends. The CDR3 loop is CASSSRGTEAFF. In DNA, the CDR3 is TGTGCCAGCAGCTCCCGTGGGACTGAAGCTTTCTTT.

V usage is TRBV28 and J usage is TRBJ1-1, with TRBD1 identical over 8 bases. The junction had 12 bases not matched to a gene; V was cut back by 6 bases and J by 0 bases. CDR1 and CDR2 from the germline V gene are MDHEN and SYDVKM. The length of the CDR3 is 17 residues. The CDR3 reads CASSDSPGQGVNTEAFF. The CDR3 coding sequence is TGTGCCAGCAGCGATTCACCAGGACAGGGTGTGAACACTGAAGCTTTCTTT.

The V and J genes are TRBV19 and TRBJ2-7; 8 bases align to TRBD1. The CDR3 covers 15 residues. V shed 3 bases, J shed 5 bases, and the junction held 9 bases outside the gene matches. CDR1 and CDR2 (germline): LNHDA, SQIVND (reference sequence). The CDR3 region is CASSIGVRGQDEQYF. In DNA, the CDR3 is TGTGCCAGTAGTATTGGGGTCAGGGGGCAGGACGAGCAGTACTTC.

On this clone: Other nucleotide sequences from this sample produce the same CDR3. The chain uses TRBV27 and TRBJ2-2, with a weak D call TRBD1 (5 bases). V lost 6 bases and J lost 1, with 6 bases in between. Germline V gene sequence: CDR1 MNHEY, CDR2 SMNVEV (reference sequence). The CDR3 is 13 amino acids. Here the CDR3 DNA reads TGTGCCAGCAGCGACAGGAACACCGGGGAGCTGTTTTTT. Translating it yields CASSDRNTGELFF.

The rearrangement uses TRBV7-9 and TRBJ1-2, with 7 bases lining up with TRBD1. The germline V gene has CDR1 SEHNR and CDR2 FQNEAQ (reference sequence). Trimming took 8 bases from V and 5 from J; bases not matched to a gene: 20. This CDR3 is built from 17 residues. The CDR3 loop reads CASAGGSGSHIGYGYTF. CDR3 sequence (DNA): TGTGCCAGCGCAGGGGGGTCAGGAAGTCATATCGGGTATGGCTACACCTTC.

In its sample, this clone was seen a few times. The CDR3 coding sequence is TGCGCCAGCAGCCCCCGATCGGGGCACACTGAAGCTTTCTTT. Encoded protein: CASSPRSGHTEAFF. V usage is TRBV4-3 and J usage is TRBJ1-1, with a possible D match to TRBD1 (5 bases). The CDR3 runs to 14 residues. The V gene lost 4 bases and the J gene lost 3 bases, with 12 bases spanning the gap. Germline V gene sequence: CDR1 LGHNA, CDR2 YSLEER.

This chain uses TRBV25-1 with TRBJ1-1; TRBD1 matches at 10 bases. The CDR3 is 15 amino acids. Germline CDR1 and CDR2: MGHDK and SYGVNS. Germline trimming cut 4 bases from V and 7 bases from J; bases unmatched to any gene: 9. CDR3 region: CASSATRQGAGEAFF. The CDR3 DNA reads TGTGCCAGCAGTGCCACACGACAGGGGGCCGGTGAAGCTTTCTTT.

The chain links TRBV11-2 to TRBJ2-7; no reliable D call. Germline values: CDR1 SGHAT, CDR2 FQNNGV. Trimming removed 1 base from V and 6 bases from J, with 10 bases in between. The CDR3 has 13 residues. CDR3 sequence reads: CASSLGSLVEQYF. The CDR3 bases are TGTGCCAGCAGCTTAGGTTCTTTAGTCGAGCAGTACTTC.

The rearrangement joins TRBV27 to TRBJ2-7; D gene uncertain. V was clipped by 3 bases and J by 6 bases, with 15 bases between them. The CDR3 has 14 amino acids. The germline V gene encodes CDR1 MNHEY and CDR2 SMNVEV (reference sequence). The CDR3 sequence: CASSFGHESAEQYF. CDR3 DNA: TGTGCCAGCAGTTTTGGGCACGAATCTGCCGAGCAGTACTTC.

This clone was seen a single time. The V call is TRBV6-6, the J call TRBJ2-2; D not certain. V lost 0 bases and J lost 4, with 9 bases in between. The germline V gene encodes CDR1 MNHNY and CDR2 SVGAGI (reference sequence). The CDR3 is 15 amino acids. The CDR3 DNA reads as TGTGCCAGCAGTTACTCGGCGTCCAGCACCGGGGAGCTGTTTTTT. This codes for CASSYSASSTGELFF.

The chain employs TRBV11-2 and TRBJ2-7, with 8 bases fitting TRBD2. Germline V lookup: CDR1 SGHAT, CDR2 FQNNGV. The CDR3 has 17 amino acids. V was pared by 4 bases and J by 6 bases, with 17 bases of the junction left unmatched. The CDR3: CASSSPRSGGRIPEQYF. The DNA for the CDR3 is TGTGCCAGCAGCTCTCCCAGGAGTGGCGGGAGGATCCCCGAGCAGTACTTC.

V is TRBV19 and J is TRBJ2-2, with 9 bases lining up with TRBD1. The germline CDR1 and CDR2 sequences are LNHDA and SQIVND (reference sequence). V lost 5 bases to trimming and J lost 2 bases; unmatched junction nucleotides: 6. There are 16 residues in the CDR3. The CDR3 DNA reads TGTGCCAGTAGTTTCCCGGGACAGGGAAACACCGGGGAGCTGTTTTTT. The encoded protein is CASSFPGQGNTGELFF.

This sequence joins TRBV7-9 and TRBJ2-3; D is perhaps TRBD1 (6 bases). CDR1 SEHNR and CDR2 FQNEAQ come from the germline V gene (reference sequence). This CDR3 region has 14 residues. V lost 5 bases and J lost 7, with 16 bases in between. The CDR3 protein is CASSQGSVKNTQYF. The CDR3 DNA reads TGTGCCAGCAGCCAGGGGAGTGTAAAGAATACGCAGTATTTT.

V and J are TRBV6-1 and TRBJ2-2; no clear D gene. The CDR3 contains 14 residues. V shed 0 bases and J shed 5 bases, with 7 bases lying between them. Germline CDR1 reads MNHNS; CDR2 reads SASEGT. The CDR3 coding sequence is TGTGCCAGCAGTGAAGCAGTCATTACCGGGGAGCTGTTTTTT. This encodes CASSEAVITGELFF.

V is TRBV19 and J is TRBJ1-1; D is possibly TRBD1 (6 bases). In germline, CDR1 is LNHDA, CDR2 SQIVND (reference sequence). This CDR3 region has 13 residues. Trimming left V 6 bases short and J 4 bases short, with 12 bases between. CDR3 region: CASRRQEGTEAFF. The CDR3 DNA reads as TGTGCCAGTAGGCGACAGGAGGGCACTGAAGCTTTCTTT.

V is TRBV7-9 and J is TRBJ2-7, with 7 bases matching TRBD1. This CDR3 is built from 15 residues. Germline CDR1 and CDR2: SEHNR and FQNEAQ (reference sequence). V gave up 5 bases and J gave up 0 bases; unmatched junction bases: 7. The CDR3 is CASSPKGQSSYEQYF. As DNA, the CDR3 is TGTGCCAGCAGCCCAAAGGGACAGTCCTCCTACGAGCAGTACTTC.

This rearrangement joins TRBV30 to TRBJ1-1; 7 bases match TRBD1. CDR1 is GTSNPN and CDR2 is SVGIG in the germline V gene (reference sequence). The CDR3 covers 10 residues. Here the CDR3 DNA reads TGTAGCCAGGGGGAGACTGAAGCTTTCTTT. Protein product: CSQGETEAFF.

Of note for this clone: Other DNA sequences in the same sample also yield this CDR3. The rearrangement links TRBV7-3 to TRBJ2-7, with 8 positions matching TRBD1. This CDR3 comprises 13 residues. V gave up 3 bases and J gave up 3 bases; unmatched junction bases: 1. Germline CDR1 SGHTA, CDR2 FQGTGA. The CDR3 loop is CASSFDRGYEQYF. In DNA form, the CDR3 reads TGTGCCAGCAGCTTTGACAGGGGCTACGAGCAGTACTTC.

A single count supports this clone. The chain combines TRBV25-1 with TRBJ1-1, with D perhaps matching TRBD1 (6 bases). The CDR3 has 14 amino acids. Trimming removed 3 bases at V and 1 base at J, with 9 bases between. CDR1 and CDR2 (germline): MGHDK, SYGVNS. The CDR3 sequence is CASSDQGWNTEAFF. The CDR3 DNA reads TGTGCCAGCAGTGATCAGGGGTGGAACACTGAAGCTTTCTTT. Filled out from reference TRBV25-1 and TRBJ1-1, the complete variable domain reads EADIYQTPRYLVIGTGKKITLECSQTMGHDKMYWYQQDPGMELHLIHYSYGVNSTEKGDLSSESTVSRIRTEHFPLTLESARPSHTSQYLCASSDQGWNTEAFFGQGTRLTVV.

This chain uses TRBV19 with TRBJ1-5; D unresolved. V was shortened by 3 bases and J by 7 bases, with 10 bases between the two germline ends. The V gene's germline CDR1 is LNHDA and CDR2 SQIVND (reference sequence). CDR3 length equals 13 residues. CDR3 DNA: TGTGCCAGTAGTATTAAGGAGTGGCAGCCCCAGCATTTT. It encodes CASSIKEWQPQHF.

The CDR3 loop is CASSPPFEAGEQFF. Written as DNA, the CDR3 is TGTGCCAGCTCACCTCCCTTCGAAGCGGGTGAGCAGTTCTTC. V usage is TRBV18 and J usage is TRBJ2-1; perhaps TRBD2 as D (6 bases). The CDR3 covers 14 residues. Germline-derived CDR1 and CDR2 are KGHSH and LQKENI. V was cut by 3 bases and J by 9 bases, with 15 bases left in between.

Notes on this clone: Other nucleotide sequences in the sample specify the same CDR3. Written as DNA, the CDR3 is TGTGCCAGCACCCAGCGCGGGAACACTGAAGCTTTCTTT. Protein sequence: CASTQRGNTEAFF. J is TRBJ1-1 and V is TRBV27; D uncertain. CDR1 is MNHEY and CDR2 is SMNVEV in the germline V gene (reference sequence). Deletions cut 7 bases from V and 1 base from J, with 10 bases between. The CDR3 consists of 13 residues.